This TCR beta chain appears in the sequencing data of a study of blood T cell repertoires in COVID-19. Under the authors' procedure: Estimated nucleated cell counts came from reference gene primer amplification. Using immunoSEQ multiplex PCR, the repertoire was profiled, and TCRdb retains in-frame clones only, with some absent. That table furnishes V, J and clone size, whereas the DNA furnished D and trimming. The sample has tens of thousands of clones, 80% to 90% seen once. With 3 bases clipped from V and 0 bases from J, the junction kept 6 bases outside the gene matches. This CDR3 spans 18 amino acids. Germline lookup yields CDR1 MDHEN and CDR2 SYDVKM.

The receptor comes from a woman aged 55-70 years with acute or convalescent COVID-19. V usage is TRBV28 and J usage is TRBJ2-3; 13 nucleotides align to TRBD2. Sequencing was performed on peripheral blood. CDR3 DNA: TGTGCCAGCAGTTTTTCGGGACTAGCGGGAACGAGCACAGATACGCAGTATTTT. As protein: CASSFSGLAGTSTDTQYF.